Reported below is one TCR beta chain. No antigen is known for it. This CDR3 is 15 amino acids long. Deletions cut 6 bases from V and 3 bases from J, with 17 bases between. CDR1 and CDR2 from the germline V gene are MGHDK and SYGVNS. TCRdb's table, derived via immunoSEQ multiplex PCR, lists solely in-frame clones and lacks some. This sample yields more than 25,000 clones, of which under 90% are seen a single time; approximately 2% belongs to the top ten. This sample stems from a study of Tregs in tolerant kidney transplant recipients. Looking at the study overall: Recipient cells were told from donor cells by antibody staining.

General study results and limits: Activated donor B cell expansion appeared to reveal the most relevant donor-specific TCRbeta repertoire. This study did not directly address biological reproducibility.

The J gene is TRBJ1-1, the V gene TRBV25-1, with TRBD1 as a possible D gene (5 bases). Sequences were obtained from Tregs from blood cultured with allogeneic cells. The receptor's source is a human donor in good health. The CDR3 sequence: CASRSQAQGDTEAFF. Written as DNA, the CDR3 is TGTGCCAGCAGATCTCAGGCTCAAGGGGACACTGAAGCTTTCTTT.